This record covers a single T cell receptor (beta chain). The antigen is not known. This entry is derived from a study of cytomegalovirus exposure and HLA in healthy donors. Study-wide results and limits: One variant, a missense change in DCLRE1C, was linked in a later analysis to TCR beta V- and J-gene trimming. Previous analysis showed most TCR beta V segments were productive about 90% or about 30% of the time.

The PCR was carried out with 60 Vbeta primers and 13 Jbeta primers. Original handling: In a later analysis, around 10 million of 65 million to 90 million unique beta chains occurred in at least two donors. Generated by immunoSEQ multiplex PCR, the TCRdb table keeps only in-frame clones and is missing some. For V, J and clone size, that table is used; D and trimming come from the DNA. The sample includes approximately 100,000 clones, around 84% of them seen just once. The TCR comes from a man aged 35-49 years in good health and CMV-seropositive. Input material: PBMCs.

The CDR3 reads CASSLDRARSTEAFF. The DNA for the CDR3 is TGTGCCAGCAGCTTAGACAGGGCCCGGTCCACTGAAGCTTTCTTT. The V call is TRBV11-2, the J call TRBJ1-1; possible D gene TRBD1, 5 bases. With 0 bases removed from V and 4 bases from J, the gap between germline ends came to 12 bases. This CDR3 has 15 residues. CDR1 is SGHAT and CDR2 is FQNNGV in the germline V gene.